This section outlines one TCR beta chain sequence together with its context. This entry belongs to a study of T cell changes during pregnancy in multiple sclerosis. The CDR3 has 14 amino acids. Trimming stripped 6 bases from V and 4 bases from J, with 15 bases between. Germline V gene sequence: CDR1 MNHEY, CDR2 SMNVEV (reference sequence). Generated by immunoSEQ multiplex PCR, the TCRdb table keeps only in-frame clones and is missing some. This sample yields 65,000 to 90,000 clones, of which roughly 92% are seen a single time; roughly 3% belongs to the top ten. Here the sequenced sample was peripheral blood, taken in the third trimester of pregnancy. The chain uses TRBV27 and TRBJ1-2; weak D call: TRBD1 (5 bases). The TCR originated in a female donor in good health, enrolled as a control in a pregnancy study. The CDR3 nucleotides read TGTGCCAGCAGGGGTACGGGGGGTACCTATGGCTACACCTTC. Amino acids: CASRGTGGTYGYTF.